Below are 7 T cell receptor beta chains sequenced from a single sample in a study of molecular identifiers for immune sequencing clone quantification. MiXCR, run by TCRdb on the PCR reads, gives a single entry per CDR3 protein. Counted here are 70,000 to 90,000 distinct CDR3 sequences, about 21% occurring once; the ten biggest clones make up 1% to 1.2%. The sample was naive CD8+ T cells from blood, with Jurkat cell RNA spiked in. Subset: FACS-sorted CD8+CD4-CCR7+CD45RA+ naive T cells. The origin of the receptors is a human donor in good health. Some libraries in this study had Jurkat cell RNA spiked in.

This clonotype was seen at least ten times. This rearrangement joins TRBV20-1 to TRBJ2-5; D remains unclear. Germline V gene sequence: CDR1 DFQATT, CDR2 SNEGSKA (reference sequence). Trimming stripped 3 bases from V and 0 bases from J, with 17 bases between. CDR3 length: 16 amino acids. In DNA form, the CDR3 reads TGCAGTGCTAGGGGTCGGGTGCGACTTCACCAAGAGACCCAGTACTTC. Amino acid sequence: CSARGRVRLHQETQYF.

This clonotype was counted ten times or more. The gene calls are TRBV27 and TRBJ2-3, with 8 bases lining up with TRBD1. Germline assignment: CDR1 MNHEY and CDR2 SMNVEV (reference sequence). V was clipped by 3 bases and J by 1 base; unmatched bases: 3. CDR3 length: 15 amino acids. The CDR3 bases are TGTGCCAGCAGTTTCTTGGACAGGGGCACAGATACGCAGTATTTT. Protein sequence: CASSFLDRGTDTQYF.

This clonotype has a handful of counts. The V call is TRBV12-3 or TRBV12-4, the J call TRBJ1-2, with TRBD1 matching 9 bases. The trim removed 5 bases at V and 8 bases at J, leaving 6 bases unmatched. The CDR3 spans 13 residues. The CDR3 DNA follows: TGTGCCAGCAGTCTGGACAGGGGAAGAGGCTACACCTTC. Amino acids: CASSLDRGRGYTF.

This clonotype has a count of ten or more. The DNA of the CDR3 is TGCAGTGCTAGTATCGGCAGGGGCCAAACAGGAGATACGCAGTATTTT. This codes for CSASIGRGQTGDTQYF. The rearrangement links TRBV20-1 to TRBJ2-3, with a possible D match to TRBD1 (6 bases). Germline V gene data show CDR1 as DFQATT and CDR2 as SNEGSKA (reference sequence). V was shortened by 3 bases and J by 5 bases, with 21 bases between the two germline ends. The CDR3 runs 16 residues.

This clonotype was found many times. This sequence joins TRBV7-6 and TRBJ1-4; perhaps TRBD1 as D (5 bases). Trimming cost V 4 bases and J 6 bases, with 15 bases left between them. Looked up from germline, CDR1 is SGHVS and CDR2 is FNYEAQ. The CDR3 is 15 residues long. The CDR3 DNA follows: TGTGCCAGCAGCTCCGGGGGTAGGGAGTATGAAAAACTGTTTTTT. Amino acids: CASSSGGREYEKLFF.

This clonotype was recorded many times. The chain employs TRBV4-1 and TRBJ2-7, with D tentatively TRBD2 (6 bases). Germline lookup yields CDR1 MGHRA and CDR2 YSYEKL. CDR3 length: 16 amino acids. V was clipped by 2 bases and J by 3 bases, with 17 bases between them. The CDR3 DNA sequence: TGCGCCAGCAGCCAAAGCGGTAGCCCTAGCGACTACGAGCAGTACTTC. Amino acids: CASSQSGSPSDYEQYF.

This clonotype was seen at least ten times. The chain has TRBV7-2 and TRBJ2-5, with 11 positions matching TRBD1. Germline CDR1 reads SGHTA; CDR2 reads FQGNSA. V lost 1 base, J lost 3 bases, and 4 bases stayed unmatched. The CDR3 extends over 16 amino acids. This CDR3 reads CASSLGGTGGEETQYF. CDR3 sequence (DNA): TGTGCCAGCAGCTTAGGAGGGACAGGGGGTGAAGAGACCCAGTACTTC.